One sample yielded the 14 T cell receptor beta chains listed below, sequenced in a study of T cell changes during pregnancy in multiple sclerosis. Repertoires were generated with immunoSEQ multiplex PCR, while TCRdb's copy carries only in-frame clones and drops some. The table shows fewer than 85,000 clones, with around 89% occurring only once. Material: peripheral blood, obtained before pregnancy. The source of these receptors is a female donor with multiple sclerosis, enrolled in a pregnancy study.

The chain has TRBV6-4 and TRBJ1-6, with D maybe TRBD1 (5 bases). The ends were cut back, 0 bases at V and 9 bases at J, with 15 bases in the middle. The CDR3 sequence is 16 residues long. CDR1 and CDR2 (germline): MRHNA, SNTAGT. CDR3 loop: CASSDSKRGVRSPLHF. CDR3 coding DNA: TGTGCCAGCAGTGACTCTAAGCGGGGGGTGCGTTCACCCCTCCACTTT.

V is TRBV5-6 and J is TRBJ1-2, with D perhaps matching TRBD1 (5 bases). With 0 bases removed from V and 4 bases from J, the gap between germline ends came to 7 bases. This CDR3 comprises 13 residues. The germline CDR1 and CDR2 sequences are SGHDT and YYEEEE. CDR3 DNA: TGTGCCAGCAGCTTGGACAGGAGCTATGGCTACACCTTC. This sequence encodes CASSLDRSYGYTF.

This chain joins TRBV4-3 and TRBJ1-1; D ambiguous. In germline, CDR1 is LGHNA, CDR2 YSLEER. Trimming removed 4 bases from V and 0 bases from J, with 6 bases in between. The CDR3 runs to 13 residues. The CDR3 sequence is CASSRLMNTEAFF. The CDR3 bases are TGCGCCAGCAGCCGACTTATGAACACTGAAGCTTTCTTT.

This chain uses TRBV28 with TRBJ1-2, with 8 bases fitting TRBD1. The CDR3 runs to 14 residues. J was trimmed by 4 bases and V by 7 bases; bases with no gene match: 8. CDR1 is MDHEN and CDR2 is SYDVKM in the germline V gene. In DNA, the CDR3 is TGTGCCAGCATCCCCCCAGGGACAGGCTATGGCTACACCTTC. Amino acids: CASIPPGTGYGYTF.

This chain connects TRBV27 to TRBJ2-2, with D possibly TRBD2 on 5 matching bases. Germline V gene data show CDR1 as MNHEY and CDR2 as SMNVEV (reference sequence). Trimming shortened V by 5 bases and J by 0 bases, and 7 bases separated the two germline ends. CDR3 size: 14 residues. Written as DNA, the CDR3 is TGTGCCAGCAGTGGACTTGCGAACACCGGGGAGCTGTTTTTT. Its protein product is CASSGLANTGELFF.

V is TRBV6-1 and J is TRBJ2-3; D is unclear. Germline assignment: CDR1 MNHNS and CDR2 SASEGT. V was trimmed by 2 bases and J by 0 bases, leaving 6 bases between them. The CDR3 is 14 residues long. The CDR3 region is CASSELPSTDTQYF. The CDR3, as DNA: TGTGCCAGCAGTGAACTACCCAGCACAGATACGCAGTATTTT.

V is TRBV6-6 and J is TRBJ1-2; TRBD1 is a possible D gene (6 bases). Trimming took 3 bases from V and 0 from J, leaving 14 bases between them. The CDR3 length is 16 residues. Germline V gene data show CDR1 as MNHNY and CDR2 as SVGAGI (reference sequence). CDR3 in amino acids: CASSYLARTANYGYTF. CDR3 DNA sequence: TGTGCCAGCAGTTATTTGGCTCGGACAGCTAACTATGGCTACACCTTC.

The genes are TRBV7-6 and TRBJ1-3; no reliable D call. CDR1 is SGHVS and CDR2 is FNYEAQ in the germline V gene. This CDR3 contains 14 residues. Between the trimmed V and J ends, which lost 5 bases and 0 bases, there was a span of 8 bases. The chain's CDR3 is CASSDLSSGNTIYF. CDR3 DNA sequence: TGTGCCAGCAGCGATCTGAGCTCTGGAAACACCATATATTTT.

V is TRBV27 and J is TRBJ2-7; 7 nucleotides agree with TRBD1. J was trimmed by 0 bases and V by 5 bases; bases with no gene match: 4. The CDR3 sequence is 14 residues long. The V gene's germline CDR1 is MNHEY and CDR2 SMNVEV (reference sequence). In DNA form, the CDR3 reads TGTGCCAGCAGTAAGACAGGGTCCTCCTACGAGCAGTACTTC. It encodes CASSKTGSSYEQYF.

The chain combines TRBV5-1 with TRBJ1-1, with D possibly being TRBD1 (6 bases). The CDR3 spans 16 residues. CDR1 and CDR2 (germline): SGHRS, YFSETQ. With 3 bases removed from V and 1 base from J, the gap between germline ends came to 16 bases. Here the CDR3 DNA reads TGCGCCAGCAGCTATGGTCCGACGGACAGGAACACTGAAGCTTTCTTT. It yields the protein CASSYGPTDRNTEAFF.

This chain connects TRBV5-6 to TRBJ1-4, with D unclear. Trimming cost V 1 base and J 4 bases, with 8 bases left between them. Germline V gene sequence: CDR1 SGHDT, CDR2 YYEEEE. The CDR3 runs 14 residues. The CDR3 here is CASSLKSYNEKLFF. The CDR3 bases are TGTGCCAGCAGCTTGAAGTCCTATAATGAAAAACTGTTTTTT.

The CDR3 reads CASSQDLWGGQPQHF. Written as DNA, the CDR3 is TGCGCCAGCAGCCAAGATCTATGGGGAGGCCAGCCCCAGCATTTT. V usage is TRBV4-3 and J usage is TRBJ1-5; D gene uncertain. Trimming took 0 bases from V and 7 from J, leaving 13 bases between them. This CDR3 has 15 amino acids. CDR1 is LGHNA, CDR2 YSLEER, per germline.

The chain recombines TRBV13 with TRBJ1-2, with a weak D call TRBD1 (5 bases). V was pared by 0 bases and J by 1 base, with 18 bases between. The CDR3 runs 18 residues. CDR1 is PRHDT, CDR2 FYEKMQ, per germline (reference sequence). CDR3 residues: CASSLGFQVPGNNYGYTF. The CDR3 nucleotides read TGTGCCAGCAGCTTAGGGTTTCAGGTCCCAGGGAATAACTATGGCTACACCTTC.

This clone was recorded only once. The chain recombines TRBV5-1 with TRBJ1-4; 10 nucleotides match TRBD1. CDR3 size: 18 residues. V lost 1 base to trimming and J lost 8 bases; unmatched junction nucleotides: 14. Germline lookup yields CDR1 SGHRS and CDR2 YFSETQ. The DNA for the CDR3 is TGCGCCAGCAGCTTGTCCCGGGACAGGGGCGAGGACAAGGAAAAACTGTTTTTT. It yields the protein CASSLSRDRGEDKEKLFF.